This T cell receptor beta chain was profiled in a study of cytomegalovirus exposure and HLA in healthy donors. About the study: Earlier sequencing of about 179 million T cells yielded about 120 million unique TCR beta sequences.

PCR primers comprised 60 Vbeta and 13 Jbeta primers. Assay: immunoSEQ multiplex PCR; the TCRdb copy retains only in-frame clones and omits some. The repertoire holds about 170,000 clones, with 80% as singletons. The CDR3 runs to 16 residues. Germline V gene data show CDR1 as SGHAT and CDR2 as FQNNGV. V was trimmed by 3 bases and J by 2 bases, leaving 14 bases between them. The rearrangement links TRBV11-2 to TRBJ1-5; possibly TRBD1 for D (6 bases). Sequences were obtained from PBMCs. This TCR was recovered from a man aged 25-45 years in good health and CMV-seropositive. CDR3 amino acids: CASSFGGARGNQPQHF. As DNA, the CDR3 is TGTGCCAGCAGCTTCGGGGGGGCTCGGGGCAATCAGCCCCAGCATTTT.